These T cell receptor beta chains were read from a single sample in a study of shared clonotypes between healthy human individuals. Profiled with immunoSEQ multiplex PCR; TCRdb holds only in-frame clones, not every one. The data hold approximately 1,500,000 clones, with 95% to 97% observed a single time. The sample taken for sequencing was naive CD4+ T cells sorted from blood. Receptors originate from a young man in good health. Each CDR3 is given with its conserved first and last residue. A D gene is named only where the DNA matches it firmly.

d_call cdr3_length v_call cdr3_aa
- 15 TRBV2 CASIKEGGLTYEQYF
TRBD1 14 TRBV30 CAWRFAGGTYEQYF
TRBD1 15 TRBV19 CASSTRDRSIGEQYF
- 14 TRBV5-1 CASNSRGTIGEQFF
- 18 TRBV9 CASSTRAPVERFNNEQFF
- 14 TRBV28 CASSSPPLVYEQYF
- 12 TRBV5-1 CASSRVYNEQFF
TRBD1 14 TRBV12-5 CASGFRRTGSEQFF
- 16 TRBV6-5 CASSYGGGTWIYGYTF
- 17 TRBV10-3 CAISESNSRESTDTQYF
- 14 TRBV7-9 CASSSPALSYEQYF
- 11 TRBV28 CASRNVYGYTF
TRBD2 15 TRBV5-1 CASSASGTTLGEQFF
- 15 TRBV7-2 CASQEGQLSTDTQYF
- 14 TRBV7-2 CASSFSGSDHEQYF
TRBD1 16 TRBV9 CASSARPGTGEGGAFF
- 16 TRBV7-2 CASSLEAASNTGELFF
- 11 TRBV13 CASSLGGVGFF
TRBD2 13 TRBV6-1 CASSESHGRVTYF
TRBD2 18 TRBV28 CASSFPEGGGSSYNEQFF
- 16 TRBV2 CASSSRRGGATYGYTF
- 15 TRBV25-1 CASSPQEARAYEQYF
- 16 TRBV7-2 CASSLAKTAPPYEQYF
TRBD2 15 TRBV5-1 CASSFSGSAPGELFF
- 15 TRBV6-1 CASSLGPMTSYEQYF
- 16 TRBV9 CASSVAASLLAGELFF
- 18 TRBV10-2 CASSPLEILSSGANVLTF
- 11 TRBV6-1 CATELNTEAFF
TRBD2 16 TRBV5-6 CASSLASGRRYNEQFF
TRBD1 19 TRBV9 CASSGWDRGRFGNYNEQFF
- 16 TRBV7-9 CASSLESWGGNQPQHF
- 15 TRBV28 CASSSKGGGHEKLFF
- 13 TRBV29-1 CSVPRTATDTQYF
- 16 TRBV25-1 CASSEFQQANGDTQYF
- 16 TRBV7-9 CASSLVSGVGNNEQFF
- 14 TRBV6-4 CASSEGARTGELFF
TRBD2 13 TRBV6-1 CASGTSGSREQYF
- 14 TRBV2 CANEGRGGLDEQYF
TRBD2 16 TRBV6-4 CASSPSGRAFGDTQYF
- 12 TRBV15 CATSRSDQPQHF
TRBD2 16 TRBV19 CASSIGGLAGGETQYF
- 12 TRBV2 CASRNVGETQYF
TRBD1 16 TRBV7-8 CASSLATGAYSYEQYF
TRBD2 15 TRBV19 CASSVSGRAIYEQFF
TRBD2 15 TRBV4-2 CASSQGGGTYNEQFF
- 15 TRBV9 CASSVGLTSSETQYF
- 13 TRBV29-1 CSVERQTQETQYF
TRBD1 15 TRBV5-1 CASSPGTGEVGELFF
TRBD1 15 TRBV25-1 CASSRGQGGGNTIYF
- 14 TRBV5-4 CASSTPGSGNTIYF
- 15 TRBV9 CASSVGASQTGELFF
TRBD2 14 TRBV4-2 CASGLGTSVDEQYF
- 14 TRBV10-3 CAISESLGAETQYF
TRBD1 15 TRBV5-1 CASSERTGAGETQYF
- 17 TRBV5-1 CASSPARGGRIINEQFF